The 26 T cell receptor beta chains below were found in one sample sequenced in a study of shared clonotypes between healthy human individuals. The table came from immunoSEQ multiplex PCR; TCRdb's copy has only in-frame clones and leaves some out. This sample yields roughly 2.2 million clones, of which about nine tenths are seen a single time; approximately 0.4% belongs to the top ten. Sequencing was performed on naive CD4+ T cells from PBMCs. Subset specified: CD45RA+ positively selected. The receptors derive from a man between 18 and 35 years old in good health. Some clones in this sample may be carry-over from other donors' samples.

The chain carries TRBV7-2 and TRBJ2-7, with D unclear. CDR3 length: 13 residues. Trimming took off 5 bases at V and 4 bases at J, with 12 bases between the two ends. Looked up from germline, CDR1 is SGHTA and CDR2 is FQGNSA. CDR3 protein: CASSGLDGYEQYF. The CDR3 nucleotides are TGTGCCAGCAGCGGTCTAGACGGTTACGAGCAGTACTTC.

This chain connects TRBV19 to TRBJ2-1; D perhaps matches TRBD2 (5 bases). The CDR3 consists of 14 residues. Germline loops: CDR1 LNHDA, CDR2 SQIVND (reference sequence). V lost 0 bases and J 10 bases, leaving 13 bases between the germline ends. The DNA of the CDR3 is TGTGCCAGTAGTATAGATACGGGAACCGGCGAGCAGTTCTTC. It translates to CASSIDTGTGEQFF.

The CDR3 spells CATRTSGTYNEQFF. The CDR3 nucleotides are TGTGCCACCAGGACTAGCGGGACCTACAATGAGCAGTTCTTC. This sequence joins TRBV28 and TRBJ2-1, with 12 bases fitting TRBD2. The CDR3 consists of 14 residues. The V gene end was trimmed by 10 bases and the J gene end by 2 bases; junction bases not matched to a gene: 3. CDR1 is MDHEN, CDR2 SYDVKM, per germline.

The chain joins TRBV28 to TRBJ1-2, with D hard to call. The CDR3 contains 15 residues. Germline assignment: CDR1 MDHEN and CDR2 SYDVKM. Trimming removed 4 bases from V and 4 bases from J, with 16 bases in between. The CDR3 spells CASSSIPPVLYGYTF. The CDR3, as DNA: TGTGCCAGCAGTTCGATCCCGCCGGTTCTCTATGGCTACACCTTC.

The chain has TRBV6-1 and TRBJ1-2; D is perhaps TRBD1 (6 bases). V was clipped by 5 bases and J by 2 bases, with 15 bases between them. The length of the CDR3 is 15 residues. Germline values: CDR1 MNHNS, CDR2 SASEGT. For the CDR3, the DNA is TGTGCCAGCAGTACCCGGACAGCGCCCAACTATGGCTACACCTTC. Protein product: CASSTRTAPNYGYTF.

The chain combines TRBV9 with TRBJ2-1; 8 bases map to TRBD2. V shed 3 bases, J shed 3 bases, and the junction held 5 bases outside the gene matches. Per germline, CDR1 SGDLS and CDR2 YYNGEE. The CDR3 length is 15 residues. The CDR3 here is CASSADSGIYNEQFF. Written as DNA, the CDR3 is TGTGCCAGCAGCGCCGATAGCGGGATCTACAATGAGCAGTTCTTC.

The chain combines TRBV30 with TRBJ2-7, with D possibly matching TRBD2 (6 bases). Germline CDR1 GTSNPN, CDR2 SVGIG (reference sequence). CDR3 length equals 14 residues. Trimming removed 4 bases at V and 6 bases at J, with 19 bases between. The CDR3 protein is CAWNRGSAWREQYF. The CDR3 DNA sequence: TGTGCCTGGAATCGGGGGAGCGCCTGGCGCGAGCAGTACTTC.

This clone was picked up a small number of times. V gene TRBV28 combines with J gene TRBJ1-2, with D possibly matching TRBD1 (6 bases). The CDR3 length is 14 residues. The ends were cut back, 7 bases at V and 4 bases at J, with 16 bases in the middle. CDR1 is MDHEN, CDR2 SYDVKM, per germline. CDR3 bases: TGTGCCAGCAACCTGGGGGGCATTCGCTATGGCTACACCTTC. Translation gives CASNLGGIRYGYTF.

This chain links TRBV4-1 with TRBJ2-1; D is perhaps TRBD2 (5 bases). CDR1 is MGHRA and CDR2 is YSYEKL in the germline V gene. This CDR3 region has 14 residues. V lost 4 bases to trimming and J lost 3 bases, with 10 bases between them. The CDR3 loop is CASSRRTVYNEQFF. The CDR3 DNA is TGCGCCAGCAGCCGGCGGACTGTCTACAATGAGCAGTTCTTC.

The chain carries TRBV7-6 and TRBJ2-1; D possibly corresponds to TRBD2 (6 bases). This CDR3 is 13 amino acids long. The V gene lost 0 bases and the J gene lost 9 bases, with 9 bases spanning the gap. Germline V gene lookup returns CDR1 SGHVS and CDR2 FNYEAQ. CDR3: CASSLALASEQFF. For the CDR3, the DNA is TGTGCCAGCAGCTTAGCCCTAGCGAGTGAGCAGTTCTTC.

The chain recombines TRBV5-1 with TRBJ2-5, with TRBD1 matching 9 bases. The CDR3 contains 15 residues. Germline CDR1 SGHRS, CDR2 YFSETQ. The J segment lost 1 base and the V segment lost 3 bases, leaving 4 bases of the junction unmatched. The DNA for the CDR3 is TGCGCCAGCAGCTCACAGGGGGCCTTCCAAGAGACCCAGTACTTC. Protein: CASSSQGAFQETQYF.

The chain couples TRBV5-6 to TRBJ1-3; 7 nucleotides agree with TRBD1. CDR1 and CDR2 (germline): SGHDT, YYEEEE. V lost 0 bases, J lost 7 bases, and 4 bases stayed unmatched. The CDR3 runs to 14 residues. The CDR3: CASSLAGRGNTIYF. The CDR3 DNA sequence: TGTGCCAGCAGCTTGGCCGGCAGGGGGAACACCATATATTTT.

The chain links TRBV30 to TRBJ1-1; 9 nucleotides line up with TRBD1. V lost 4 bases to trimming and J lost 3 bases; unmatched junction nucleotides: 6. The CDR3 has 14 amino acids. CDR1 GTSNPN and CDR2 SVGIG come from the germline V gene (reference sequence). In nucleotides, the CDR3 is TGTGCCTGGAACAGGGGGCTCGGGTACACTGAAGCTTTCTTT. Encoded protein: CAWNRGLGYTEAFF.

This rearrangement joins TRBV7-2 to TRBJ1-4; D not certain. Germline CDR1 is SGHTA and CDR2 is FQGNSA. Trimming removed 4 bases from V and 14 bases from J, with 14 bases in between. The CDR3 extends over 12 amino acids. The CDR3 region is CASSSSLDTLFF. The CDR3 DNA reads TGTGCCAGCAGCTCCTCCTTAGACACCCTGTTTTTT.

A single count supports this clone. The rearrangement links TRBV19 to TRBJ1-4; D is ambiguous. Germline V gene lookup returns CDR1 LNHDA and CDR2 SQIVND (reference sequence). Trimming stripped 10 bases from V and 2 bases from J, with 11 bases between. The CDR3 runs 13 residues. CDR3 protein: CATAGLTNEKLFF. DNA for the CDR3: TGTGCCACCGCGGGGTTGACTAATGAAAAACTGTTTTTT.

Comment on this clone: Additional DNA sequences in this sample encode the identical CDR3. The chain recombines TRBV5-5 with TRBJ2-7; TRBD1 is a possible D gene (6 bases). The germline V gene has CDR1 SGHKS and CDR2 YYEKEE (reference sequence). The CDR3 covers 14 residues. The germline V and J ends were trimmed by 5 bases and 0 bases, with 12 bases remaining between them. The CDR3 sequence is CASSSTGSSYEQYF. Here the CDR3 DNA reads TGTGCCAGCAGTTCGACAGGCAGCTCCTACGAGCAGTACTTC. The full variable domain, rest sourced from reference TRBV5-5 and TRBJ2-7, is DAGVTQSPTHLIKTRGQQVTLRCSPISGHKSVSWYQQVLGQGPQFIFQYYEKEERGRGNFPDRFSARQFPNYSSELNVNALLLGDSALYLCASSSTGSSYEQYFGPGTRLTVT.

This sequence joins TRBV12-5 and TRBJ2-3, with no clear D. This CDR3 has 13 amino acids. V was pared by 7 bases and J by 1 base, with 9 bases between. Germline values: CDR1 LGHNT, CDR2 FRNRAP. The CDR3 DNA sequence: TGTGCTAGTGTACCTCCCGGCACAGATACGCAGTATTTT. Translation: CASVPPGTDTQYF.

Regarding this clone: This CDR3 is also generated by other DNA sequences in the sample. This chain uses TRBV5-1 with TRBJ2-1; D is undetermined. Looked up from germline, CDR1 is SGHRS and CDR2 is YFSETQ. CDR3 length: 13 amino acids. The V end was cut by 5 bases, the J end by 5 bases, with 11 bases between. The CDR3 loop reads CASSLASHNEQFF. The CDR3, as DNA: TGCGCCAGCAGTTTAGCTTCCCACAATGAGCAGTTCTTC.

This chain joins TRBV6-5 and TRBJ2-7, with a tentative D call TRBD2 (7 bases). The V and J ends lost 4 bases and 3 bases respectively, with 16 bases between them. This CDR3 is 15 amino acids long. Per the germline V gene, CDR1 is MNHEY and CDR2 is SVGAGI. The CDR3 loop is CASSSLGGGSYEQYF. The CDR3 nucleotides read TGTGCCAGCAGTTCCCTGGGGGGCGGGAGCTACGAGCAGTACTTC.

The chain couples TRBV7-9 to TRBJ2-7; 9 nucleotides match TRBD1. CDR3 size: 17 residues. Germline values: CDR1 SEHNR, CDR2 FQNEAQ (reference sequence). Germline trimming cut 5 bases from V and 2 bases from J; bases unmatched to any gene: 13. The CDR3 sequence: CASSPTFAGTGTYEQYF. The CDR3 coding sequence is TGTGCCAGCAGCCCTACCTTCGCCGGGACAGGGACCTACGAGCAGTACTTC.

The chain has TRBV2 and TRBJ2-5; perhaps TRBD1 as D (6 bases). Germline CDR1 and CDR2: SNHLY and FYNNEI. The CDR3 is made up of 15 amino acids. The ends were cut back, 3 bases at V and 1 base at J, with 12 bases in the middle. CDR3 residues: CASSDVGAPQETQYF. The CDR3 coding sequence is TGTGCCAGCAGTGATGTGGGGGCCCCCCAAGAGACCCAGTACTTC.

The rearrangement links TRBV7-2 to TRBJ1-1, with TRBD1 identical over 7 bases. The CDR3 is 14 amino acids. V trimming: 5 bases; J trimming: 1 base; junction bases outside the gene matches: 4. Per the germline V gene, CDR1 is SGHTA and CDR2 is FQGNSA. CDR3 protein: CASSPGQRNTEAFF. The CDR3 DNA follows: TGTGCCAGCAGCCCGGGACAGAGGAACACTGAAGCTTTCTTT.

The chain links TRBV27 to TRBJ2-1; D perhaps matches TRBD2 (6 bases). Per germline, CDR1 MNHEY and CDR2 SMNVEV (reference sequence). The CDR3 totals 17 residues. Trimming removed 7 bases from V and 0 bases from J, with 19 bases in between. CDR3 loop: CASNSQAGISSYNEQFF. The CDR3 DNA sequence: TGTGCCAGCAATTCCCAAGCGGGCATAAGCTCCTACAATGAGCAGTTCTTC.

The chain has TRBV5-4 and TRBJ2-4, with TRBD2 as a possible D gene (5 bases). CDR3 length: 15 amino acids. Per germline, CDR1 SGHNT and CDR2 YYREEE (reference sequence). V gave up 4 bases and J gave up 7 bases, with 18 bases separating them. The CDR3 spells CASSPGGKNGNIQYF. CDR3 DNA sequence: TGTGCCAGCAGCCCCGGAGGTAAAAACGGGAACATTCAGTACTTC. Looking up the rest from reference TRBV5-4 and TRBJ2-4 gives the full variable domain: ETGVTQSPTHLIKTRGQQVTLRCSSQSGHNTVSWYQQALGQGPQFIFQYYREEENGRGNFPPRFSGLQFPNYSSELNVNALELDDSALYLCASSPGGKNGNIQYFGAGTRLSVL.

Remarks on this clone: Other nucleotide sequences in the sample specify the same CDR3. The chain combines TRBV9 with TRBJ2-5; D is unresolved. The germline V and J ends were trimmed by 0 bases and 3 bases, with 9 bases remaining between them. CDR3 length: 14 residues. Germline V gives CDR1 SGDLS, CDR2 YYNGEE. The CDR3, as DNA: TGTGCCAGCAGCGTAGGGTCAGGAGAAGAGACCCAGTACTTC. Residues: CASSVGSGEETQYF.

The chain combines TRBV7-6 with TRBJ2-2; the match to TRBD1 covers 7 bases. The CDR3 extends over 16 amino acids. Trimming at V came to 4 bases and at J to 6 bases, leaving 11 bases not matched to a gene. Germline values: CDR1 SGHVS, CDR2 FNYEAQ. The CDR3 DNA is TGTGCCAGCAGCTCCTGGGGCAGGGGGTTTTCCGGGGAGCTGTTTTTT. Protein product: CASSSWGRGFSGELFF.